These 15 T cell receptor beta chains were all obtained from the same sample, sequenced in a study of blood T cell repertoires in COVID-19. Some clones are missing from TCRdb's copy, which holds only in-frame ones; the method was immunoSEQ multiplex PCR. Here the sample spans just over 350,000 clones, roughly nine tenths being singletons. Source material: PBMCs or T cells enriched from blood (not recorded which). The receptors originated from a woman between 25 and 40 years old who had recovered from COVID-19.

V is TRBV7-8 and J is TRBJ1-1, with TRBD1 matching 9 bases. Germline-derived CDR1 and CDR2 are SGHVS and FQNEAQ. J lost 4 bases, V lost 0 bases, and 6 bases had no gene match. This CDR3 spans 16 amino acids. The CDR3 region is CASSLAETGGITEAFF. In DNA, the CDR3 is TGTGCCAGCAGCTTAGCTGAGACAGGGGGGATCACTGAAGCTTTCTTT.

The J gene is TRBJ2-3, the V gene TRBV7-6; 7 positions agree with TRBD2. CDR1 and CDR2 (germline): SGHVS, FNYEAQ. The ends lost 3 bases at V and 4 bases at J; junction bases unmatched: 4. CDR3 length: 14 amino acids. CDR3 sequence: CASSFSGSSDTQYF. CDR3 DNA: TGTGCCAGCAGCTTTAGCGGGTCATCAGATACGCAGTATTTT.

This clone was recorded only once. This chain connects TRBV28 to TRBJ2-6; the D gene is possibly TRBD1 (6 bases). This CDR3 is built from 16 residues. Deletions cut 5 bases from V and 12 bases from J, with 23 bases between. Germline CDR1 and CDR2: MDHEN and SYDVKM. The DNA for the CDR3 is TGTGCCAGCAGTGGGGGCGGCACAGGCGCTCGCGGCGTCCTGACTTTC. Encoded protein: CASSGGGTGARGVLTF.

The chain carries TRBV5-1 and TRBJ2-1, with no clear D. The germline V gene has CDR1 SGHRS and CDR2 YFSETQ. The CDR3 runs to 14 residues. Between the trimmed V and J ends, which lost 2 bases and 2 bases, there was a span of 8 bases. CDR3 nucleotide sequence: TGCGCCAGCAGCTTTGGCCCAACCTACAATGAGCAGTTCTTC. Residues: CASSFGPTYNEQFF. The variable domain in full, completed from reference TRBV5-1 and TRBJ2-1, reads KAGVTQTPRYLIKTRGQQVTLSCSPISGHRSVSWYQQTPGQGLQFLFEYFSETQRNKGNFPGRFSGRQFSNSRSEMNVSTLELGDSALYLCASSFGPTYNEQFFGPGTRLTVL.

This chain joins TRBV29-1 and TRBJ2-1, with 7 bases that match TRBD1. This CDR3 region has 13 residues. Germline trimming cut 4 bases from V and 3 bases from J; bases unmatched to any gene: 3. Germline lookup yields CDR1 SQVTM and CDR2 ANQGSEA. CDR3 sequence reads: CSVVGQIYNEQFF. The CDR3 DNA sequence: TGCAGCGTTGTGGGACAGATCTACAATGAGCAGTTCTTC.

This chain links TRBV7-9 with TRBJ2-7, with 9 bases identical to TRBD1. Germline loops: CDR1 SEHNR, CDR2 FQNEAQ (reference sequence). Germline trimming cut 2 bases from V and 5 bases from J; bases unmatched to any gene: 4. The CDR3 is 14 residues long. The CDR3: CASSLRTGEDEQYF. DNA of the CDR3: TGTGCCAGCAGCTTACGGACAGGGGAGGACGAGCAGTACTTC.

This clone was counted once. The chain carries TRBV3-1 (or the pseudogene TRBV3-2) and TRBJ1-3, with 7 nucleotides matching TRBD1. The trim removed 6 bases at V and 1 base at J, leaving 3 bases unmatched. The V gene's germline CDR1 is LGHDT and CDR2 YNNKEL (reference sequence). The CDR3 consists of 14 residues. The CDR3, as DNA: TGTGCCAGCAGACAGGGGTCTTCTGGAAACACCATATATTTT. Its translation is CASRQGSSGNTIYF.

The rearrangement links TRBV3-1 (or the pseudogene TRBV3-2) to TRBJ1-3; the D is unclear. Per germline, CDR1 LGHDT and CDR2 YNNKEL (reference sequence). This CDR3 spans 12 amino acids. V was clipped by 4 bases and J by 4 bases, with 5 bases between them. CDR3 in DNA: TGTGCCAGCAGCCTGACAGGAAACACCATATATTTT. It specifies CASSLTGNTIYF.

The chain uses TRBV19 and TRBJ1-4; D is uncertain. The ends were cut back, 5 bases at V and 8 bases at J, with 12 bases in the middle. The CDR3 has 13 residues. Germline lookup yields CDR1 LNHDA and CDR2 SQIVND (reference sequence). The CDR3 loop is CASSPLGGEKLFF. CDR3 nucleotides: TGTGCCAGTAGTCCCCTCGGCGGGGAAAAACTGTTTTTT. Full variable domain (remainder filled in from reference TRBV19 and TRBJ1-4): DGGITQSPKYLFRKEGQNVTLSCEQNLNHDAMYWYRQDPGQGLRLIYYSQIVNDFQKGDIAEGYSVSREKKESFPLTVTSAQKNPTAFYLCASSPLGGEKLFFGSGTQLSVL.

The V gene is TRBV28, the J gene TRBJ2-3, with D maybe TRBD1 (5 bases). Deletions cut 8 bases from V and 6 bases from J, with 18 bases between. The V gene's germline CDR1 is MDHEN and CDR2 SYDVKM. The CDR3 sequence is 14 residues long. The CDR3 sequence: CASVWAPGADTQYF. For the CDR3, the DNA is TGTGCCAGCGTATGGGCTCCTGGGGCGGATACGCAGTATTTT.

V is TRBV5-1 and J is TRBJ1-1; 7 nucleotides agree with TRBD1. CDR1 is SGHRS and CDR2 is YFSETQ in the germline V gene. Losses at the gene ends were 4 bases for V and 4 bases for J; bases not matched to a gene: 4. The CDR3 has 13 amino acids. The CDR3 DNA is TGCGCCAGCAGCAACACAGGGGCCACTGAAGCTTTCTTT. Translating gives CASSNTGATEAFF. Using reference TRBV5-1 and TRBJ1-1 for the parts outside the CDR3, the full variable domain is KAGVTQTPRYLIKTRGQQVTLSCSPISGHRSVSWYQQTPGQGLQFLFEYFSETQRNKGNFPGRFSGRQFSNSRSEMNVSTLELGDSALYLCASSNTGATEAFFGQGTRLTVV.

The rearrangement joins TRBV10-2 to TRBJ2-1; 8 positions match TRBD1. Germline V gene data show CDR1 as WSHSY and CDR2 as SAAADI. The CDR3 is 12 residues long. V dropped 4 bases and J dropped 7; count of bases not matched to a gene: 0. CDR3 nucleotides: TGCGCCAGCAGTGGACAGGGGAATGAGCAGTTCTTC. Its protein is CASSGQGNEQFF.

The chain links TRBV7-6 to TRBJ2-3; the D is unclear. The V end was cut by 1 base, the J end by 5 bases, with 10 bases between. Germline V gene data show CDR1 as SGHVS and CDR2 as FNYEAQ. The CDR3 length is 14 residues. The CDR3 coding sequence is TGTGCCAGCAGCTTAGGGAGTTATCGAGATACGCAGTATTTT. Translating gives CASSLGSYRDTQYF.

The chain couples TRBV6-5 to TRBJ2-2; possible D gene TRBD1, 5 bases. Trimming left V 0 bases short and J 6 bases short, with 11 bases between. CDR1 is MNHEY and CDR2 is SVGAGI in the germline V gene. The CDR3 totals 15 residues. The CDR3 nucleotides read TGTGCCAGCAGTTACTCCCAGGGTGTCTCCGGGGAGCTGTTTTTT. It codes for CASSYSQGVSGELFF.

The V gene is TRBV7-2, the J gene TRBJ2-7; 12 bases map to TRBD2. The CDR3 has 12 residues. The V gene end was trimmed by 3 bases and the J gene end by 13 bases; junction bases not matched to a gene: 4. In germline, CDR1 is SGHTA, CDR2 FQGNSA. Written as DNA, the CDR3 is TGTGCCAGCAGCTTTGGGACTAGCGGGCCTTACTTC. It is translated as CASSFGTSGPYF.